A selection of T cell receptor beta chains follows, all from one sample in a study of PD-1 blockade in classical Hodgkin lymphoma. Sequencing was performed with immunoSEQ multiplex PCR; in TCRdb, only in-frame clones are kept and a portion is missing. The sample consists of some 84,000 clones, 85% to 95% of them appearing once. The sample in question was peripheral blood mononuclear cells (PBMCs), obtained before the second cycle of nivolumab. These receptors all come from a human donor with classical Hodgkin lymphoma. CDR3s include the opening cysteine and the closing phenylalanine or tryptophan. D genes are given only for firm matches. Size is stated for part of the rows, as once, few or many counts, or as a class when the clone is expanded.

j_call v_call d_call clone_size cdr3_aa cdr3_nt
TRBJ2-7 TRBV6-6 NA NA CASSYGRGGYEQYF TGTGCCAGCAGTTACGGGCGGGGAGGCTACGAGCAGTACTTC
TRBJ2-1 TRBV6-5 NA NA CASSPEVGRYNEQFF TGTGCCAGCAGCCCAGAAGTCGGCCGCTACAATGAGCAGTTCTTC
TRBJ2-5 TRBV18 NA NA CASSPLGTETQYF TGTGCCAGCTCCCCACTCGGGACCGAGACCCAGTACTTC
TRBJ2-5 TRBV5-1 NA NA CASSLAFQETQYF TGCGCCAGCAGCTTGGCTTTCCAAGAGACCCAGTACTTC
TRBJ2-1 TRBV6-6 NA NA CASGGIGSRDEQFF TGTGCCAGCGGGGGTATTGGGAGTCGCGATGAGCAGTTCTTC
TRBJ1-6 TRBV27 TRBD1 NA CASSSPRTGGNNSPLHF TGTGCCAGCAGTTCACCACGGACAGGGGGAAATAATTCACCCCTCCACTTT
TRBJ2-6 TRBV5-6 TRBD1 NA CASIRGGQGSSGANVLTF TGTGCCAGCATCCGAGGGGGACAGGGGAGCTCTGGGGCCAACGTCCTGACTTTC
TRBJ2-5 TRBV5-4 NA NA CASSLDGLKQDTILRTQYF TGTGCCAGCAGCTTGGACGGACTCAAACAAGATACCATTTTAAGGACCCAGTACTTC
TRBJ2-4 TRBV5-4 NA NA CASSLPPGRGENIQYF TGTGCCAGCAGCTTGCCCCCCGGCAGGGGTGAAAACATTCAGTACTTC
TRBJ1-3 TRBV7-9 NA NA CASSTFRDTTGNTIYF TGTGCCAGCAGCACATTCCGGGACACGACTGGAAACACCATATATTTT
TRBJ2-1 TRBV30 NA once CAWHPGSSSYNEQFF TGTGCCTGGCATCCAGGGAGTAGCTCCTACAATGAGCAGTTCTTC
TRBJ2-6 TRBV5-4 NA NA CASSDSSGANVLTF TGTGCCAGCAGCGACAGTTCTGGGGCCAACGTCCTGACTTTC
TRBJ2-7 TRBV29-1 NA NA CSVGRGGNSYEQYF TGCAGCGTTGGAAGGGGTGGGAACTCCTACGAGCAGTACTTC
TRBJ2-5 TRBV19 NA NA CASTSGTWQETQYF TGTGCCAGTACCTCCGGGACATGGCAAGAGACCCAGTACTTC
TRBJ2-7 TRBV13 NA NA CASSPGPYHATPYEQYF TGTGCCAGCAGCCCCGGGCCTTACCACGCGACGCCCTACGAGCAGTACTTC
TRBJ1-5 TRBV5-5 NA NA CASSRVDQPQHF TGTGCCAGCAGCCGAGTAGATCAGCCCCAGCATTTT
TRBJ1-1 TRBV7-9 TRBD1 NA CASSLIRTGKNTEAFF TGTGCCAGCAGCTTAATTCGGACAGGAAAGAACACTGAAGCTTTCTTT
TRBJ2-7 TRBV7-2 TRBD2 NA CASTSRGSSGSIYEQYF TGTGCCAGCACGAGCCGGGGCTCTAGCGGGAGTATCTACGAGCAGTACTTC
TRBJ2-3 TRBV7-9 TRBD1 NA CASSQRQGASTDTQYF TGTGCCAGCAGCCAAAGGCAGGGGGCAAGCACAGATACGCAGTATTTT
TRBJ1-2 TRBV27 NA NA CASSLSKTGTHYGYTF TGTGCCAGCAGTTTATCTAAGACAGGAACGCACTATGGCTACACCTTC
TRBJ2-5 TRBV5-1 NA NA CASSLGIWSSISEETQYF TGCGCCAGCAGCTTGGGAATTTGGTCTAGCATATCGGAAGAGACCCAGTACTTC
TRBJ2-5 TRBV5-1 NA once CASRGSTYQETQYF TGCGCCAGCAGAGGGAGTACATACCAAGAGACCCAGTACTTC
TRBJ1-1 TRBV7-8 NA NA CASSLEGAGGTEAFF TGTGCCAGCAGCTTAGAAGGCGCGGGGGGCACTGAAGCTTTCTTT
TRBJ2-7 TRBV5-1 NA NA CASSLARTDAYEQYF TGCGCCAGCAGCTTGGCCCGGACAGACGCTTACGAGCAGTACTTC
TRBJ1-5 TRBV23-1 NA few CASSQSRDGEQPQHF TGCGCCAGCAGTCAATCGAGGGACGGGGAACAGCCCCAGCATTTT
TRBJ2-7 TRBV27 TRBD2 NA CASSFGPGGALSYEQYF TGTGCCAGCAGTTTCGGTCCCGGGGGGGCCCTATCCTACGAGCAGTACTTC
TRBJ1-2 TRBV6-5 NA NA CASSSRLGGYTF TGTGCCAGCAGTTCTAGATTGGGGGGCTACACCTTC
TRBJ2-7 TRBV27 NA few CASGLQGSYEQYF TGTGCCAGCGGGTTACAGGGCTCCTACGAGCAGTACTTC
TRBJ2-7 TRBV27 NA NA CASTSGSLGEQYF TGTGCCAGCACCTCCGGGTCACTGGGAGAGCAGTACTTC
TRBJ2-3 TRBV5-8 TRBD1 NA CASRPGQIITDTQYF TGTGCCAGCAGGCCGGGACAGATAATCACAGATACGCAGTATTTT
TRBJ2-7 TRBV27 TRBD2 NA CASSLGTKYEQYF TGTGCCAGCAGTTTAGGGACTAAGTACGAGCAGTACTTC
TRBJ1-2 TRBV30 NA few CAWMDGAGPYGYTF TGTGCCTGGATGGATGGTGCGGGGCCCTATGGCTACACCTTC
TRBJ1-3 TRBV7-9 NA NA CASSPRGGSAGNTIYF TGTGCCAGCAGCCCCCGGGGGGGGTCGGCTGGAAACACCATATATTTT
TRBJ2-7 TRBV30 TRBD1 NA CAWSIRDRVLSTEF TGTGCCTGGAGTATCCGGGACAGAGTTCTTTCTACGGAGTTC
TRBJ1-3 TRBV6-6 TRBD1 once CASSYEGGAGNTIYF TGTGCCAGCAGTTACGAAGGGGGCGCTGGAAACACCATATATTTT
TRBJ1-1 TRBV10-1 NA NA CASSGQLNTEAFF TGCGCCAGCAGCGGACAGCTGAACACTGAAGCTTTCTTT
TRBJ2-2 TRBV19 TRBD1 NA CASRSGQTGELFF TGTGCCAGTAGGTCGGGACAGACCGGGGAGCTGTTTTTT
TRBJ2-2 TRBV18 NA NA CASSPPGLWPTGELFF TGTGCCAGCTCACCACCGGGGCTCTGGCCCACCGGGGAGCTGTTTTTT
TRBJ2-7 TRBV30 NA NA CAWSPTGGNYEQYF TGTGCCTGGAGTCCAACGGGCGGGAACTACGAGCAGTACTTC
TRBJ2-3 TRBV20-1 NA NA CSARNGTQYF TGCAGTGCTAGAAACGGGACCCAGTATTTT
TRBJ1-1 TRBV19 TRBD1 NA CASSFFWTGKGTEAFF TGTGCCAGTAGTTTTTTTTGGACAGGGAAGGGTACTGAAGCTTTCTTT
TRBJ2-5 TRBV7-3 TRBD1 NA CASSSTGGRVQETQYF TGTGCCAGCAGCTCGACAGGGGGAAGGGTCCAAGAGACCCAGTACTTC
TRBJ2-2 TRBV27 TRBD2 NA CASSLRTSGRSGELFF TGTGCCAGCAGTTTACGTACTAGCGGGAGGTCCGGGGAGCTGTTTTTT
TRBJ1-2 TRBV10-2 NA NA CASKSGGDYGYTF TGCGCCAGCAAGTCTGGGGGGGACTATGGCTACACCTTC
TRBJ2-2 TRBV19 NA once CASAVGPNTGELFF TGTGCCAGTGCCGTGGGCCCGAACACCGGGGAGCTGTTTTTT
TRBJ1-5 TRBV5-4 NA NA CASSSRPTPRGNQPQHF TGTGCCAGCAGCTCTCGCCCGACCCCCCGGGGCAATCAGCCCCAGCATTTT
TRBJ2-5 TRBV5-1 NA NA CASSTRPESRQQETQYF TGCGCCAGCAGCACACGACCAGAGTCTCGGCAACAAGAGACCCAGTACTTC
TRBJ2-5 TRBV28 NA NA CASYWGETQYF TGTGCCAGCTACTGGGGAGAGACCCAGTACTTC
TRBJ2-2 TRBV9 TRBD1 NA CASSVETGYPGELFF TGTGCCAGCAGCGTTGAGACAGGGTATCCCGGGGAGCTGTTTTTT
TRBJ2-1 TRBV19 NA NA CASSIVDSSYNEQFF TGTGCCAGTAGTATAGTCGACAGCTCCTACAATGAGCAGTTCTTC
TRBJ2-1 TRBV18 TRBD2 NA CASFSGGAGGSYNEQFF TGTGCCAGCTTCTCCGGGGGAGCGGGAGGGAGTTACAATGAGCAGTTCTTC